Reported below is one TCR beta chain. As yet, its antigen is unknown. The data derive from a study of shared clonotypes between healthy human individuals. General study points: Only blood was sampled; tissue repertoires likely differ.

The CDR3 covers 17 residues. CDR1 is SGHAT and CDR2 is FQNNGV in the germline V gene. Trimming cost V 0 bases and J 4 bases; bases outside gene matches: 3. As handled by the study authors: ImmunoSEQ sequences covered only the junction and lacked quality scores; filtering therefore differed. The method was immunoSEQ multiplex PCR; TCRdb's version includes in-frame clones alone and lacks a portion of them. V, J and clone size reflect that table, while D and trimming were determined from the DNA. The sample lists a few million clones; about 92% were seen once. The sequenced material came from naive CD4+ T cells sorted from blood. Subset in this sample: CD45RA+ positively selected. This clonotype was sampled from a man between 18 and 35 years old in good health. V is TRBV11-2 and J is TRBJ2-5; 15 bases are shared with TRBD2. The DNA for the CDR3 is TGTGCCAGCAGCTTAGATTGGGGACTAGCGGGAGGAGAGACCCAGTACTTC. Encoded protein: CASSLDWGLAGGETQYF. Supplemented by reference TRBV11-2 and TRBJ2-5, the full variable domain reads EAGVAQSPRYKIIEKRQSVAFWCNPISGHATLYWYQQILGQGPKLLIQFQNNGVVDDSQLPKDRFSAERLKGVDSTLKIQPAKLEDSAVYLCASSLDWGLAGGETQYFGPGTRLLVL.